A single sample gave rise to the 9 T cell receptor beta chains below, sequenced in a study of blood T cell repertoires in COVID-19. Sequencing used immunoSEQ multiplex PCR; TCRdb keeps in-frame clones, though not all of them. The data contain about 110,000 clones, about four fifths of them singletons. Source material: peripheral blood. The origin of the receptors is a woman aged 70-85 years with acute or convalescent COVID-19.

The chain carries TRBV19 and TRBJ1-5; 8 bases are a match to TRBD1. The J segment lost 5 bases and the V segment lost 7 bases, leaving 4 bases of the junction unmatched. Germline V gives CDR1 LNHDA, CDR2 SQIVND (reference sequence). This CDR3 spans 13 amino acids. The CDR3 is CASTDRVDQPQHF. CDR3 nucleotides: TGTGCCAGTACGGACAGGGTGGATCAGCCCCAGCATTTT.

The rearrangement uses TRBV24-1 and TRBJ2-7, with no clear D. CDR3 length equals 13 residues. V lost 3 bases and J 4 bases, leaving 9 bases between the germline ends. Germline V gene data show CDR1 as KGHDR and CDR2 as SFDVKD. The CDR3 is CATSDPTRYEQYF. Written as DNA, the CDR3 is TGTGCCACCAGTGATCCAACCCGGTACGAGCAGTACTTC.

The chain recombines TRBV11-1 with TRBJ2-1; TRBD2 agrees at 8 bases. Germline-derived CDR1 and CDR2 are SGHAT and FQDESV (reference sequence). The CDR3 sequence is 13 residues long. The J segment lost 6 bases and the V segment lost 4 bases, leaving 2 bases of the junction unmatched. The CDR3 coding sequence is TGTGCCAGCAGCTCCGGGGGGGCCAATGAGCAGTTCTTC. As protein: CASSSGGANEQFF.

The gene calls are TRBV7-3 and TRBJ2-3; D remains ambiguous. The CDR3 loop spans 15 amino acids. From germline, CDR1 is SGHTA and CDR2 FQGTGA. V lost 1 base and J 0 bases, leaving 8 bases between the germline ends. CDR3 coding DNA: TGTGCCAGCAGCTTAATAGCCCAAAGCACAGATACGCAGTATTTT. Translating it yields CASSLIAQSTDTQYF. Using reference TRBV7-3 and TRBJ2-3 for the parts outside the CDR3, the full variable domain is GAGVSQTPSNKVTEKGKYVELRCDPISGHTALYWYRQSLGQGPEFLIYFQGTGAADDSGLPNDRFFAVRPEGSVSTLKIQRTERGDSAVYLCASSLIAQSTDTQYFGPGTRLTVL.

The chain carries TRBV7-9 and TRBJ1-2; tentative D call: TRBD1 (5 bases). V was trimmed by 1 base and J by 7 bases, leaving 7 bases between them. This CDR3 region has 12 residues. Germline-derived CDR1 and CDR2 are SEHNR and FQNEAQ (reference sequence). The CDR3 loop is CASSLERGGYTF. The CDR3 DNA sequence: TGTGCCAGCAGCTTAGAAAGGGGTGGCTACACCTTC.

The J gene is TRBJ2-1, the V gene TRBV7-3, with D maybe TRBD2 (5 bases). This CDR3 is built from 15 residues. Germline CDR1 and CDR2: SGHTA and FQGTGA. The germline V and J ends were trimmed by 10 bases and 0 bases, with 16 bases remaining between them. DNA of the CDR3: TGTGCCATGTATGGTAGCGTAAGCTCCTACAATGAGCAGTTCTTC. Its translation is CAMYGSVSSYNEQFF.

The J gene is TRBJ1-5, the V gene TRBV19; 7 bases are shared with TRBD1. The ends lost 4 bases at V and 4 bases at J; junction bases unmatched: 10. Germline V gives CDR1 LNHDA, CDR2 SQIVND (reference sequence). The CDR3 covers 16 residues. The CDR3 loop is CASSTGLNRGNQPQHF. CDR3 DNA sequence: TGTGCCAGTAGTACGGGACTTAACAGGGGAAATCAGCCCCAGCATTTT.

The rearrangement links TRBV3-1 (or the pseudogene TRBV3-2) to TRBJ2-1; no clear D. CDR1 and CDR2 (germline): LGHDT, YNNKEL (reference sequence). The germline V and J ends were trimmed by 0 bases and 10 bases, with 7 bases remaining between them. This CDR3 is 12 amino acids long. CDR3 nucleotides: TGTGCCAGCAGCCAAGATCGGAGAGAGCAGTTCTTC. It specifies CASSQDRREQFF.

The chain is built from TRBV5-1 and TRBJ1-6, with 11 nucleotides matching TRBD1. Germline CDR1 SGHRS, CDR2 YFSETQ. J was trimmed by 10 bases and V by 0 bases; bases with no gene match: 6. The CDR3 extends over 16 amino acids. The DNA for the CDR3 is TGCGCCAGCAGCTTGGAACCCGGGACAGGGGGGTCACCCCTCCACTTT. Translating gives CASSLEPGTGGSPLHF.